A selection of T cell receptor beta chains follows, all from one sample in a study of blood T cell repertoires in COVID-19. This table comes from immunoSEQ multiplex PCR, and its TCRdb copy is limited to in-frame clones, with some not included. The data contain about 83,000 clones, about 85% of them singletons. Sequencing was done on a sample of peripheral blood. The receptors stem from a woman between 50 and 59 years old with active or convalescent COVID-19. Each CDR3 is given with its conserved first and last residue. The D gene is left open where the match is weak. The size field is filled for only some rows; it gives once, few, many or a size class.

d_gene: .
len: 12
j_gene: TRBJ2-7
abundance: .
v_gene: TRBV5-1
CDR3nt: TGCGCCAGCAGCTTGGCGCAGAACGAGCAGTACTTC
CDR3aa: CASSLAQNEQYF

d_gene: TRBD2
len: 17
j_gene: TRBJ2-1
abundance: .
v_gene: TRBV5-6
CDR3nt: TGTGCCAGCAGCTTGGTTAGGCTAGCGGGGCGGTTAGATGAGCAGTTCTTC
CDR3aa: CASSLVRLAGRLDEQFF

d_gene: .
len: 11
j_gene: TRBJ2-5
abundance: .
v_gene: TRBV12-3/TRBV12-4
CDR3nt: TGTGCCAGCAGTTTACGGGAGACCCAGTACTTC
CDR3aa: CASSLRETQYF

d_gene: TRBD1
len: 19
j_gene: TRBJ2-6
abundance: few
v_gene: TRBV6-2/TRBV6-3
CDR3nt: TGTGCCAGCAGTTGGGGACAGGTGAACCGTTACTCTGGGGCCAACGTCCTGACTTTC
CDR3aa: CASSWGQVNRYSGANVLTF

d_gene: .
len: 12
j_gene: TRBJ2-1
abundance: .
v_gene: TRBV12-3/TRBV12-4
CDR3nt: TGTGCCAGCACCCCGAGGGGGAATGAGCAGTTCTTC
CDR3aa: CASTPRGNEQFF

d_gene: TRBD1
len: 17
j_gene: TRBJ2-3
abundance: .
v_gene: TRBV5-5
CDR3nt: TGTGCCAGCAGTTATACCGGGACAGGGAGGGGCACAGATACGCAGTATTTT
CDR3aa: CASSYTGTGRGTDTQYF

d_gene: TRBD1
len: 15
j_gene: TRBJ1-5
abundance: .
v_gene: TRBV5-6
CDR3nt: TGTGCCAGCAGCCAAATCGACAGGGCTAATCAGCCCCAGCATTTT
CDR3aa: CASSQIDRANQPQHF

d_gene: TRBD1
len: 17
j_gene: TRBJ2-6
abundance: .
v_gene: TRBV5-4
CDR3nt: TGTGCCAGCACGGTGACAGGGGCCCTCTCTGGGGCCAACGTCCTGACTTTC
CDR3aa: CASTVTGALSGANVLTF

d_gene: .
len: 12
j_gene: TRBJ1-1
abundance: .
v_gene: TRBV29-1
CDR3nt: TGCAGCGTTGTAGCCACGAACACTGAAGCTTTCTTT
CDR3aa: CSVVATNTEAFF

d_gene: .
len: 11
j_gene: TRBJ1-1
abundance: .
v_gene: TRBV12-3/TRBV12-4
CDR3nt: TGTGCCAGCAGTTTTAGTTCTGAAGCTTTCTTT
CDR3aa: CASSFSSEAFF

d_gene: .
len: 16
j_gene: TRBJ2-3
abundance: few
v_gene: TRBV4-1
CDR3nt: TGCGCCAGCAGCCAAGTTTTAGTGAGGGACACAGATACGCAGTATTTT
CDR3aa: CASSQVLVRDTDTQYF

d_gene: .
len: 13
j_gene: TRBJ2-7
abundance: .
v_gene: TRBV27
CDR3nt: TGTGCCAGCAGTGCCGCAGCGTCCTACGAGCAGTACTTC
CDR3aa: CASSAAASYEQYF

d_gene: .
len: 15
j_gene: TRBJ2-7
abundance: .
v_gene: TRBV6-6
CDR3nt: TGTGCCAGCAGTTTTCCCGGGACAAGCTCCTACGAGCAGTACTTC
CDR3aa: CASSFPGTSSYEQYF

d_gene: TRBD2
len: 16
j_gene: TRBJ2-3
abundance: .
v_gene: TRBV4-2
CDR3nt: TGTGCCAGCAGCCACCTCTCTAGCGGGGGGACAGATACGCAGTATTTT
CDR3aa: CASSHLSSGGTDTQYF

d_gene: TRBD2
len: 17
j_gene: TRBJ2-5
abundance: .
v_gene: TRBV7-2
CDR3nt: TGTGCCAGCAGCCCCGCTGGACTAGCGGGGGGTCGAGAGACCCAGTACTTC
CDR3aa: CASSPAGLAGGRETQYF

d_gene: TRBD1
len: 16
j_gene: TRBJ1-3
abundance: .
v_gene: TRBV9
CDR3nt: TGTGCCAGCAGCGTCTCTGGACAGGGCTTACTAAACACCATATATTTT
CDR3aa: CASSVSGQGLLNTIYF

d_gene: TRBD2
len: 17
j_gene: TRBJ2-7
abundance: .
v_gene: TRBV6-2/TRBV6-3
CDR3nt: TGTGCCAGCAGTTACTCGGTGGGGTTAGCGGGGGACTACGAGCAGTACTTC
CDR3aa: CASSYSVGLAGDYEQYF

d_gene: TRBD1
len: 13
j_gene: TRBJ2-5
abundance: .
v_gene: TRBV5-4
CDR3nt: TGTGCCAGCAGCCAGGGACAGCAAGAGACCCAGTACTTC
CDR3aa: CASSQGQQETQYF

d_gene: TRBD1
len: 19
j_gene: TRBJ1-1
abundance: .
v_gene: TRBV9
CDR3nt: TGTGCCAGCAGCGTAAGGGACAGGAGCTTGCGGGGTGATGGGACTGAAGCTTTCTTT
CDR3aa: CASSVRDRSLRGDGTEAFF

d_gene: TRBD2
len: 15
j_gene: TRBJ2-5
abundance: .
v_gene: TRBV5-1
CDR3nt: TGCGCCAGCAGCCTCCCGGGTAGCGGGGGGGAGACCCAGTACTTC
CDR3aa: CASSLPGSGGETQYF

d_gene: .
len: 14
j_gene: TRBJ2-1
abundance: .
v_gene: TRBV7-2
CDR3nt: TGTGCCAGCAGCCAAATCCGGACTTTCAATGAGCAGTTCTTC
CDR3aa: CASSQIRTFNEQFF

d_gene: .
len: 13
j_gene: TRBJ1-2
abundance: .
v_gene: TRBV2
CDR3nt: TGTGCCAGCAGTCCCCGACAGAACTATGGCTTCACCTTC
CDR3aa: CASSPRQNYGFTF

d_gene: .
len: 13
j_gene: TRBJ1-4
abundance: .
v_gene: TRBV13
CDR3nt: TGTGCCAGCAGCTCGGGATCTAATGAAAAACTGTTTTTT
CDR3aa: CASSSGSNEKLFF

d_gene: .
len: 14
j_gene: TRBJ2-5
abundance: .
v_gene: TRBV14
CDR3nt: TGTGCCAGCAGCCAAGAACTAGAAAGAGAGACCCAGTACTTC
CDR3aa: CASSQELERETQYF

d_gene: .
len: 14
j_gene: TRBJ1-1
abundance: .
v_gene: TRBV4-2
CDR3nt: TGTGCCAGCAGCCAAGAGGGCTACAACACTGAAGCTTTCTTT
CDR3aa: CASSQEGYNTEAFF

d_gene: TRBD1
len: 15
j_gene: TRBJ2-7
abundance: .
v_gene: TRBV18
CDR3nt: TGTGCCAGCTCAGAAAGGGCACAGGGGTCCTACGAGCAGTACTTC
CDR3aa: CASSERAQGSYEQYF

d_gene: .
len: 13
j_gene: TRBJ1-3
abundance: .
v_gene: TRBV11-2
CDR3nt: TGTGCCAGCAGCCAGGGTATTAGAAACACCATATATTTT
CDR3aa: CASSQGIRNTIYF

d_gene: TRBD1
len: 13
j_gene: TRBJ2-1
abundance: few
v_gene: TRBV19
CDR3nt: TGTGCCAGTAGTATCTTCGGACAGGGACCTCAGTTCTTC
CDR3aa: CASSIFGQGPQFF

d_gene: .
len: 16
j_gene: TRBJ2-1
abundance: .
v_gene: TRBV19
CDR3nt: TGTGCCAGTAGTATAGTTGAGGCGGGGCTGGGCAATGAGCAGTTCTTC
CDR3aa: CASSIVEAGLGNEQFF

d_gene: .
len: 15
j_gene: TRBJ1-2
abundance: once
v_gene: TRBV30
CDR3nt: TGTGCCTGGAGTTCGGCGGGACGACTATCCTATGGCTACACCTTC
CDR3aa: CAWSSAGRLSYGYTF

d_gene: .
len: 15
j_gene: TRBJ2-1
abundance: .
v_gene: TRBV18
CDR3nt: TGTGCCAGCTCACAACTAGACCCTCTCTACAATGAGCAGTTCTTC
CDR3aa: CASSQLDPLYNEQFF

d_gene: .
len: 16
j_gene: TRBJ1-1
abundance: .
v_gene: TRBV13
CDR3nt: TGTGCCAGCAGCTCAAAATACAGGGTTGCGCACACTGAAGCTTTCTTT
CDR3aa: CASSSKYRVAHTEAFF

d_gene: .
len: 13
j_gene: TRBJ2-7
abundance: .
v_gene: TRBV12-3/TRBV12-4
CDR3nt: TGTGCCAGCAGCATCCAACTCGGGGGCGAGCAGTACTTC
CDR3aa: CASSIQLGGEQYF

d_gene: TRBD1
len: 14
j_gene: TRBJ1-1
abundance: .
v_gene: TRBV10-3
CDR3nt: TGTGCCATCAGCACAGGGGCCGAGAACACTGAAGCTTTCTTT
CDR3aa: CAISTGAENTEAFF

d_gene: .
len: 13
j_gene: TRBJ2-1
abundance: .
v_gene: TRBV5-4
CDR3nt: TGTGCCAGCACCGGTTTCTCCTACAATGAGCAGTTCTTC
CDR3aa: CASTGFSYNEQFF

d_gene: TRBD1
len: 15
j_gene: TRBJ1-5
abundance: .
v_gene: TRBV7-6
CDR3nt: TGTGCCAGCAGCCCCGGGACAGGGCCTTATCAGCCCCAGCATTTT
CDR3aa: CASSPGTGPYQPQHF

d_gene: .
len: 15
j_gene: TRBJ2-3
abundance: .
v_gene: TRBV5-8
CDR3nt: TGTGCCAGCAGCACCCGGGACTTCTACACAGATACGCAGTATTTT
CDR3aa: CASSTRDFYTDTQYF

d_gene: .
len: 14
j_gene: TRBJ1-1
abundance: .
v_gene: TRBV19
CDR3nt: TGTGCCAGTAGTCCAAGAGGGGGAGTCCCTGAAGCTTTCTTT
CDR3aa: CASSPRGGVPEAFF

d_gene: .
len: 16
j_gene: TRBJ1-2
abundance: .
v_gene: TRBV6-5
CDR3nt: TGTGCCAGCAGTTACTCCCCCCGGGAGGGGAACTATGGCTACACCTTC
CDR3aa: CASSYSPREGNYGYTF

d_gene: .
len: 15
j_gene: TRBJ2-3
abundance: .
v_gene: TRBV7-3
CDR3nt: TGTGCCAGCAGCTTAAGGGGGAGGTGGACAGATACGCAGTATTTT
CDR3aa: CASSLRGRWTDTQYF

d_gene: .
len: 13
j_gene: TRBJ2-7
abundance: .
v_gene: TRBV20-1
CDR3nt: TGCAGTGCTAGTTTGCAGGGTACCTACGAGCAGTACTTC
CDR3aa: CSASLQGTYEQYF

d_gene: TRBD1
len: 15
j_gene: TRBJ2-3
abundance: .
v_gene: TRBV2
CDR3nt: TGTGCCAGCAGTGCCCCCCAGGGGGACACAGATACGCAGTATTTT
CDR3aa: CASSAPQGDTDTQYF

d_gene: .
len: 17
j_gene: TRBJ1-1
abundance: .
v_gene: TRBV28
CDR3nt: TGTGCCAGCAGTTTATCCATTAGGCAGGGACATGGGACTGAAGCTTTCTTT
CDR3aa: CASSLSIRQGHGTEAFF

d_gene: .
len: 15
j_gene: TRBJ1-6
abundance: .
v_gene: TRBV7-9
CDR3nt: TGTGCCAGCAGCCTATTGCCGGGAGCCAATTCACCCCTCCACTTT
CDR3aa: CASSLLPGANSPLHF

d_gene: TRBD1
len: 14
j_gene: TRBJ1-1
abundance: .
v_gene: TRBV15
CDR3nt: TGTGCCACCAGCGGGGACAGGGTTAACACTGAAGCTTTCTTT
CDR3aa: CATSGDRVNTEAFF

d_gene: TRBD1
len: 17
j_gene: TRBJ2-7
abundance: .
v_gene: TRBV14
CDR3nt: TGTGCCAGCAGCCCATTACCCGGGACAGGGGGAAGATACGAGCAGTACTTC
CDR3aa: CASSPLPGTGGRYEQYF

d_gene: TRBD1
len: 16
j_gene: TRBJ2-5
abundance: .
v_gene: TRBV5-6
CDR3nt: TGTGCCAGCAGCTTCCGGGCAGGGGGCTTGTGGGAGACCCAGTACTTC
CDR3aa: CASSFRAGGLWETQYF

d_gene: .
len: 15
j_gene: TRBJ2-1
abundance: .
v_gene: TRBV19
CDR3nt: TGTGCCAGTAGTATAGATCAACAGATTTACAATGAGCAGTTCTTC
CDR3aa: CASSIDQQIYNEQFF

d_gene: TRBD1
len: 14
j_gene: TRBJ1-1
abundance: .
v_gene: TRBV6-2/TRBV6-3
CDR3nt: TGTGCCAGCAGTTCACAGGGGGGAGACACTGAAGCTTTCTTT
CDR3aa: CASSSQGGDTEAFF

d_gene: .
len: 13
j_gene: TRBJ2-7
abundance: .
v_gene: TRBV25-1
CDR3nt: TGTGCCAGCAGGGAGGCGAGAACCTACGAGCAGTACTTC
CDR3aa: CASREARTYEQYF

d_gene: TRBD1
len: 15
j_gene: TRBJ1-6
abundance: few
v_gene: TRBV7-9
CDR3nt: TGTGCCAGCAGTCCCCAGGGGGCCTTTGATTCACCCCTCCACTTT
CDR3aa: CASSPQGAFDSPLHF

d_gene: .
len: 15
j_gene: TRBJ1-1
abundance: .
v_gene: TRBV6-4
CDR3nt: TGTGCCAGCAGTGACAGGAGGGAGGGAAGGACTGAAGCTTTCTTT
CDR3aa: CASSDRREGRTEAFF

d_gene: .
len: 15
j_gene: TRBJ1-1
abundance: .
v_gene: TRBV6-2/TRBV6-3
CDR3nt: TGTGCCAGCAGTACAGGACAGCCTCTGAACACTGAAGCTTTCTTT
CDR3aa: CASSTGQPLNTEAFF